This T cell receptor beta chain was documented in a study of blood T cell repertoires in COVID-19 (dated by TCRdb to about 2020). For the study in its entirety: Samples from collaborators originated in the United States, Italy and Spain and spanned both the acute and convalescent phases of COVID-19. The material from the prospective study consisted of cDNA or gDNA derived from T cells, B-cell-depleted T cells, or PBMCs. Subjects who had been exposed to COVID-19, were actively infected with it, or had recovered from it provided the deeply sampled blood TCRbeta repertoires that made up the dataset. The repertoires were made available in a free public database intended to serve as a resource for research on the immune response to SARS-CoV-2. Samples were obtained from the ongoing ImmuneRACE study (first 160 participants) and from over 1,000 subjects provided by 6 global collaborators. A de-identified subject ID, COVID-19 status, age in years and sex were almost always included in the sample metadata. HLA class I and class II types, where available, came from metadata supplied by the sample provider rather than from assay-based typing. Summary of the overall study and its limitations: The amount of clinical and demographic metadata varied by source and participant and was provided uncurated.

TCRbeta CDR3 regions were amplified from genomic DNA using the immunoSEQ Assay, a bias-controlled multiplex PCR. The paper's data handling went like this. The number of nucleated cells in each sample was estimated by amplification of reference gene primers within the assay. Sequence reads were collapsed and filtered to measure the absolute abundance of every unique TCRbeta CDR3 rearrangement. For each sample, productive Simpson clonality was calculated by taking the square root of Simpson's diversity index across productive rearrangements. TCRdb's version of the immuneACCESS table is confined to in-frame rearrangements and falls short of the full clone set. An unresolved V gene accounts for under half of the shortfall where checked; the remainder is of unknown origin. The DNA gave D and trimming, while V, J and clone size come from that table. The sample table holds roughly 220,000 clones, of which roughly 84% were seen once. Approximately 3% of the sample is in the top ten clones.

In regard to this clone: Its antigen target is currently unknown. No clone much larger than this one lies a single base away; base qualities are absent.

A second Seattle source provided samples from volunteer blood donors who had recovered from COVID-19. The collaborating institutions used their own protocols to collect whole blood in K2EDTA tubes. Collaborator samples were shipped for TCRbeta analysis as frozen whole blood, isolated PBMCs, or DNA extracted from either sample type. The specimen was peripheral blood. The receptor comes from a woman aged 30 to 39 who had recovered from COVID-19.

The nucleotide sequence is given as TGTGCCATCAGTGAGTCTGGCGGGAGATCCACCGGGGAGCTGTTTTTT. It encodes CAISESGGRSTGELFF. Recombination linked TRBV10-3 to TRBJ2-2; 7 junctional bases match TRBD2. CDR1 and CDR2, looked up from the germline V gene, are ENHRY and SYGVKD. Reading from cysteine to phenylalanine, the CDR3 counts 16 amino acids. The CDR3 DNA has 48 bases and is translated from base 1. Unmatched junction bases come to 5, with V trimmed by 0 bases and J by 4 bases.